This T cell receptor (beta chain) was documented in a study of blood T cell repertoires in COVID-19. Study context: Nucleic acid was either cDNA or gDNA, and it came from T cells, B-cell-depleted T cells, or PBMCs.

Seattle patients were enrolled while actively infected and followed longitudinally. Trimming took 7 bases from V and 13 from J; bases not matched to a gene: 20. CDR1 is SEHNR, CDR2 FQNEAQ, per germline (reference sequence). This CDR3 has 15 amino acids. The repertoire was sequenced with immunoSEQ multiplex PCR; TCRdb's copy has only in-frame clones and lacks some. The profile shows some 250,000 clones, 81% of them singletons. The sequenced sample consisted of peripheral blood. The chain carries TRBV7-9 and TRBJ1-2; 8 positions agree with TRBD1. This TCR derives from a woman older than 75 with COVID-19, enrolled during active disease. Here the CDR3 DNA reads TGTGCCAGCACTCTCCTCTCGGGGACAGGTCCCCCCAGCACCTTC. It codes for CASTLLSGTGPPSTF.